This is a list of T cell receptor beta chains from one sample in a study of T cell repertoires in cytomegalovirus infection. MiXCR, run by TCRdb on the reads, gives a single entry per CDR3 protein. The sample yields more than 400,000 distinct CDR3 sequences, around 27% seen once. The source material was PBMCs. These receptors were taken from a human donor in good health (CMV status not recorded). Some clones in this sample may be carry-over from other donors' samples. The CDR3 runs from the conserved cysteine through the conserved F or W. Fields, in order: V gene, D gene, J gene, clone size, CDR3 protein, CDR3 DNA. A D gene is named only where the DNA matches it firmly. Expanded clones get a size class; other rows say once, few or many, or leave the size out.

TRBV10-3	.	TRBJ2-5	.	CAIRDGRSQETQYF	TGTGCCATCAGGGATGGCAGAAGCCAAGAGACCCAGTACTTC
TRBV7-2	TRBD2	TRBJ2-5	many	CASSPRLAGGTETQYF	TGTGCCAGCAGCCCGAGACTAGCGGGAGGTACAGAGACCCAGTACTTC
TRBV12-3/TRBV12-4	TRBD1	TRBJ1-1	many	CASSFMGQGAEAFF	TGTGCCAGCAGTTTTATGGGACAGGGGGCTGAAGCTTTCTTT
TRBV6-6	.	TRBJ2-1	.	CAARRAGQGRNEQFF	TGTGCCGCCCGGCGGGCGGGTCAGGGCCGTAATGAGCAGTTCTTC
TRBV28	.	TRBJ2-5	few	CASSFRDWQQETQYF	TGTGCCAGCAGTTTCCGGGACTGGCAACAAGAGACCCAGTACTTC
TRBV4-2	.	TRBJ2-7	few	CASSQDRGGREQYF	TGTGCCAGCAGCCAAGATCGAGGCGGGCGCGAGCAGTACTTC
TRBV7-2	.	TRBJ2-7	many	CASSSTGAAPEQYF	TGTGCCAGCAGCTCGACAGGCGCCGCCCCCGAGCAGTACTTC
TRBV6-2/TRBV6-3	.	TRBJ2-3	.	CASRERVTDTQYF	TGTGCCAGCAGGGAGAGAGTAACAGATACGCAGTATTTT
TRBV6-8	.	TRBJ1-6	.	CASHSARRRNSNSPLHF	TGTGCCAGCCATTCGGCCCGAAGGCGAAATTCTAATTCACCCCTCCACTTT
TRBV28	TRBD1	TRBJ1-3	few	CASRETGALGNTIYF	TGTGCCAGCAGAGAAACAGGGGCTCTGGGAAACACCATATATTTT
TRBV5-4	.	TRBJ1-1	.	CASSLVGVGNTEAFF	TGTGCCAGCAGCTTGGTAGGGGTGGGGAACACTGAAGCTTTCTTT
TRBV6-2/TRBV6-3	.	TRBJ1-1	.	CASSYSQRNTEAFF	TGTGCCAGCAGTTACTCACAGAGGAACACTGAAGCTTTCTTT
TRBV11-1	TRBD1	TRBJ1-1	.	CASSFDDRDSEAFF	TGTGCCAGCAGCTTTGACGACAGGGATAGTGAAGCTTTCTTT
TRBV6-6	.	TRBJ2-2	.	CASDWGTGELFF	TGTGCCAGCGACTGGGGCACCGGGGAGCTGTTTTTT
TRBV12-3/TRBV12-4	TRBD2	TRBJ2-3	.	CASSFVSGRGTDTQYF	TGTGCCAGCAGTTTCGTGAGCGGGAGAGGAACAGATACGCAGTATTTT
TRBV6-6	TRBD2	TRBJ2-1	few	CASDGTSDNEQFF	TGTGCCAGCGACGGGACTAGTGACAATGAGCAGTTCTTC
TRBV19	.	TRBJ2-1	.	CASSIEHGRNEQFF	TGTGCCAGTAGTATAGAGCACGGCCGGAATGAGCAGTTCTTC
TRBV6-2/TRBV6-3	TRBD2	TRBJ2-1	few	CASSYGLAVYNEQFF	TGTGCCAGCAGTTACGGTCTAGCGGTATACAATGAGCAGTTCTTC
TRBV5-1	TRBD2	TRBJ2-4	few	CASSLGLAGGLAKNIQYF	TGCGCCAGCAGCTTGGGGCTAGCGGGAGGGCTGGCCAAAAACATTCAGTACTTC
TRBV7-8	.	TRBJ1-3	.	CASSLGRLSGNTIYF	TGTGCCAGCAGCTTGGGACGGCTCTCTGGAAACACCATATATTTT
TRBV30	.	TRBJ1-1	.	CAWRGLRGAHSGTFF	TGTGCCTGGAGGGGCCTGCGGGGGGCCCACTCGGGGACTTTCTTT
TRBV20-1	TRBD1	TRBJ1-1	.	CSARAGFGTGVSEAFF	TGCAGTGCTAGGGCAGGTTTCGGGACAGGGGTGTCTGAAGCTTTCTTT
TRBV7-2	.	TRBJ2-2	many	CASSPTIGELFF	TGTGCCAGCAGCCCAACGATCGGGGAGCTGTTTTTT
TRBV2	TRBD2	TRBJ2-1	few	CASSVPAGEDYNEQFF	TGTGCCAGCAGTGTACCAGCGGGAGAGGACTACAATGAGCAGTTCTTC
TRBV20-1	TRBD2	TRBJ2-5	few	CSASREGPRETQYF	TGCAGTGCTTCGCGGGAGGGCCCTCGGGAGACCCAGTACTTC
TRBV19	.	TRBJ2-2	.	CATPRVAVNTGELFF	TGTGCCACCCCCAGGGTAGCGGTGAACACCGGGGAGCTGTTTTTT